The entry below gives a single TCR beta chain sequence along with its context. Since a much larger clone is just one base distant, this may be a read error. It was with a sample-barcoded 5' primer and a J-beta primer mix that a second PCR of about 7 to 12 cycles was run. TCRdb re-called the 5' RACE reads through MiXCR, storing one row per CDR3 protein. The data show approximately 810,000 distinct CDR3 sequences, 29% seen once. Trimming took off 5 bases at V and 11 bases at J, with 15 bases between the two ends. There are 12 residues in the CDR3. CDR1 MNHEY and CDR2 SVGEGT come from the germline V gene. This sample was taken from a study of blood T cells in healthy people across ages. At least 6 million PBMCs were isolated per sample.

The sequencing sample was made of blood. V gene TRBV6-2 or TRBV6-3 combines with J gene TRBJ2-5, with unresolved D. This clonotype was sampled from a woman of 80 years or more in good health. The CDR3 sequence is CASSTNYKEQYF. CDR3 bases: TGTGCCAGCAGTACGAACTACAAAGAGCAGTACTTC.